One sample yielded the 26 T cell receptor beta chains listed below, sequenced in a study of blood T cell repertoires in COVID-19. Assay: immunoSEQ multiplex PCR; the TCRdb copy retains only in-frame clones and omits some. This table has around 170,000 clones, roughly 80% appearing once. The sequenced sample was peripheral blood. The receptors shown here come from a man aged 18 to 30 with active or convalescent COVID-19.

The V gene is TRBV6-2 or TRBV6-3, the J gene TRBJ2-1; maybe TRBD1 (5 bases). The CDR3 extends over 17 amino acids. Germline CDR1 reads MNHEY; CDR2 reads SVGEGT. V was pared by 5 bases and J by 5 bases, with 22 bases between. CDR3 amino acids: CASSAAPPRASNNEQFF. The CDR3 region has the DNA TGTGCCAGCAGTGCCGCACCGCCCAGGGCGTCTAACAATGAGCAGTTCTTC.

The gene calls are TRBV9 and TRBJ2-7; D is possibly TRBD1 (5 bases). Trimming pared 3 bases from V and 0 bases from J, leaving 13 bases between. Germline V gene data show CDR1 as SGDLS and CDR2 as YYNGEE. The CDR3 loop spans 15 amino acids. The chain's CDR3 is CASSGHDSFSYEQYF. The CDR3, as DNA: TGTGCCAGCAGCGGACACGACAGTTTCTCCTACGAGCAGTACTTC.

There are a few counts of this clone. This sequence joins TRBV6-5 and TRBJ2-7; tentative D call: TRBD1 (5 bases). The germline V and J ends were trimmed by 8 bases and 2 bases, with 19 bases remaining between them. Germline CDR1 MNHEY, CDR2 SVGAGI. CDR3 length equals 15 residues. The CDR3 DNA sequence: TGTGCCAGCTACAAACTTTCAGGGTTCACCTACGAGCAGTACTTC. It is translated as CASYKLSGFTYEQYF.

The J gene is TRBJ2-6, the V gene TRBV6-4, with TRBD1 matching over 7 bases. The J segment lost 0 bases and the V segment lost 1 base, leaving 6 bases of the junction unmatched. This CDR3 region has 18 residues. Germline CDR1 and CDR2: MRHNA and SNTAGT. DNA for the CDR3: TGTGCCAGCAGTGACTGGGGACAGACAAGCTCTGGGGCCAACGTCCTGACTTTC. This codes for CASSDWGQTSSGANVLTF.

This chain uses TRBV19 with TRBJ1-5, with D perhaps matching TRBD1 (5 bases). This CDR3 has 16 amino acids. The germline V gene has CDR1 LNHDA and CDR2 SQIVND (reference sequence). The V end lost 2 bases, the J end lost 6 bases, and 17 bases lay between the germline ends. CDR3 nucleotides: TGTGCCAGTAGTATACTTGTCGCAGGGAGGATTCAGCCCCAGCATTTT. It translates to CASSILVAGRIQPQHF.

The rearrangement joins TRBV19 to TRBJ2-6, with TRBD1 as a possible D gene (5 bases). The CDR3 has 15 residues. V shed 1 base and J shed 2 bases, with 6 bases lying between them. CDR1 and CDR2 (germline): LNHDA, SQIVND (reference sequence). The CDR3, as DNA: TGTGCCAGTAGTATAGCAGGGACTGGGGCCAACGTCCTGACTTTC. Translation gives CASSIAGTGANVLTF.

This clone was detected only once. CDR3 coding DNA: TGTGCCAGCAGTGACTCGCGGGGGGCCACAGATACGCAGTATTTT. Translating gives CASSDSRGATDTQYF. V usage is TRBV6-4 and J usage is TRBJ2-3; 8 bases agree with TRBD2. Looked up from germline, CDR1 is MRHNA and CDR2 is SNTAGT. Trimming took 0 bases from V and 2 from J; bases not matched to a gene: 1. The CDR3 totals 15 residues.

This clone occurred a few times. The chain combines TRBV9 with TRBJ2-7, with unresolved D. With 4 bases removed from V and 4 bases from J, the gap between germline ends came to 12 bases. This CDR3 contains 13 residues. CDR1 is SGDLS and CDR2 is YYNGEE in the germline V gene. The CDR3 protein is CASSPPSEYEQYF. As DNA, the CDR3 is TGTGCCAGCAGCCCCCCGTCGGAGTACGAGCAGTACTTC.

The rearrangement uses TRBV11-2 and TRBJ1-5, with no clear D. Trimming stripped 3 bases from V and 9 bases from J, with 12 bases between. The CDR3 is 13 residues long. Per germline, CDR1 SGHAT and CDR2 FQNNGV. The CDR3 loop reads CASSLNSGRPQHF. Written as DNA, the CDR3 is TGTGCCAGCAGCTTGAACAGCGGAAGGCCCCAGCATTTT.

The chain links TRBV7-9 to TRBJ2-3; maybe TRBD2 (6 bases). The germline CDR1 and CDR2 sequences are SEHNR and FQNEAQ (reference sequence). V was shortened by 6 bases and J by 1 base, with 14 bases between the two germline ends. This CDR3 comprises 15 residues. The CDR3 nucleotides are TGTGCCAGCAGTTGGAGGGGAATGGGCACAGATACGCAGTATTTT. Its protein is CASSWRGMGTDTQYF.

This sequence joins TRBV20-1 and TRBJ2-1; D is undetermined. CDR1 and CDR2 from the germline V gene are DFQATT and SNEGSKA (reference sequence). There are 11 residues in the CDR3. The germline V and J ends were trimmed by 6 bases and 9 bases, with 12 bases remaining between them. The CDR3 is CSAPRVGEQFF. As DNA, the CDR3 is TGCAGTGCCCCTAGAGTAGGTGAGCAGTTCTTC.

Regarding this clone: At one end, the junction sequence differs from germline, possibly due to a read error. The chain joins TRBV7-7 to TRBJ2-2, with 9 bases fitting TRBD1. The CDR3 sequence is 14 residues long. CDR1 is SSHAT and CDR2 is FNYEAQ in the germline V gene (reference sequence). The CDR3 nucleotides are TGTGCTAGCAGCTCGGGACAGGGTGGCGGGGAGCTGTTTTTT. It is translated as CASSSGQGGGELFF.

The chain links TRBV11-2 to TRBJ2-5; 7 bases align to TRBD1. V lost 5 bases and J lost 5; bases outside the gene matches: 8. The germline gives CDR1 SGHAT, CDR2 FQNNGV. CDR3 length equals 14 residues. The CDR3 nucleotides are TGTGCCAGCAGCAAGACCAGGGGGTGGGAGACCCAGTACTTC. Its protein is CASSKTRGWETQYF.

The chain combines TRBV10-1 with TRBJ2-5, with D possibly matching TRBD2 (6 bases). CDR1 and CDR2 (germline): WNHNN, SYGVQD (reference sequence). Trimming shortened V by 6 bases and J by 3 bases, and 8 bases separated the two germline ends. The length of the CDR3 is 12 residues. The chain's CDR3 is CASRAGKETQYF. The CDR3 bases are TGCGCCAGCAGGGCGGGGAAAGAGACCCAGTACTTC.

V is TRBV13 and J is TRBJ2-2; 8 nucleotides line up with TRBD1. J lost 3 bases, V lost 6 bases, and 12 bases had no gene match. This CDR3 has 17 amino acids. Per the germline V gene, CDR1 is PRHDT and CDR2 is FYEKMQ (reference sequence). The DNA of the CDR3 is TGTGCCAGCAGACGAGGGACAGGTTTTCAAGACACCGGGGAGCTGTTTTTT. Amino acids: CASRRGTGFQDTGELFF.

The chain employs TRBV7-3 and TRBJ2-2; 9 nucleotides align to TRBD1. This CDR3 spans 17 amino acids. Germline lookup yields CDR1 SGHTA and CDR2 FQGTGA. Trimming removed 4 bases from V and 1 base from J; junction bases left unmatched: 7. The DNA for the CDR3 is TGTGCCAGCAGCTCGGACCGGGACAGGGTGAACACCGGGGAGCTGTTTTTT. Protein product: CASSSDRDRVNTGELFF.

The gene calls are TRBV19 and TRBJ2-7, with a weak D call TRBD1 (6 bases). Germline V gives CDR1 LNHDA, CDR2 SQIVND (reference sequence). CDR3 size: 12 residues. Trimming cost V 7 bases and J 2 bases, with 9 bases left between them. In nucleotides, the CDR3 is TGTGCCAGTACGGACAGTACCTACGAGCAGTACTTC. Protein sequence: CASTDSTYEQYF.

The chain joins TRBV9 to TRBJ2-2; D might be TRBD1 (5 bases). This CDR3 has 15 amino acids. Trimming took 0 bases from V and 1 from J, leaving 7 bases between them. Germline-derived CDR1 and CDR2 are SGDLS and YYNGEE. The CDR3 is CASSVVTGNTGELFF. DNA for the CDR3: TGTGCCAGCAGCGTAGTAACAGGGAACACCGGGGAGCTGTTTTTT.

This chain connects TRBV6-2 or TRBV6-3 to TRBJ2-5, with TRBD2 as a possible D gene (7 bases). The germline CDR1 and CDR2 sequences are MNHEY and SVGEGT. Deletions cut 5 bases from V and 0 bases from J, with 10 bases between. The CDR3 spans 14 residues. CDR3 in DNA: TGTGCCAGCAGTGAGGGGGGGTACCAAGAGACCCAGTACTTC. Encoded protein: CASSEGGYQETQYF.

The chain uses TRBV3-1 (or the pseudogene TRBV3-2) and TRBJ2-5, with 12 positions matching TRBD2. Germline lookup yields CDR1 LGHDT and CDR2 YNNKEL (reference sequence). V dropped 6 bases and J dropped 5; count of bases not matched to a gene: 7. The length of the CDR3 is 15 residues. The CDR3 here is CASRLAGGPLETQYF. The DNA of the CDR3 is TGTGCCAGCAGGCTAGCGGGGGGGCCCCTGGAGACCCAGTACTTC.

In this sample, this clone turned up many times. The rearrangement joins TRBV10-2 to TRBJ1-5; a weak D match, TRBD1 (5 bases). The CDR3 is 14 residues long. Trimming shortened V by 5 bases and J by 0 bases, and 8 bases separated the two germline ends. Germline V gives CDR1 WSHSY, CDR2 SAAADI. For the CDR3, the DNA is TGCGCCAGCAGTACAGGAGATAGCAATCAGCCCCAGCATTTT. It codes for CASSTGDSNQPQHF.

V usage is TRBV7-8 and J usage is TRBJ2-6, with TRBD1 matching over 7 bases. The CDR3 covers 17 residues. Germline V gene sequence: CDR1 SGHVS, CDR2 FQNEAQ. J lost 0 bases, V lost 6 bases, and 8 bases had no gene match. CDR3 sequence: CASRLDRIYSGANVLTF. DNA for the CDR3: TGTGCCAGCAGATTGGACAGGATTTACTCTGGGGCCAACGTCCTGACTTTC.

This clone was observed once. V is TRBV27 and J is TRBJ2-7; 7 nucleotides match TRBD1. Germline V gives CDR1 MNHEY, CDR2 SMNVEV (reference sequence). This CDR3 contains 15 residues. With V trimmed by 6 bases and J by 2 bases, 10 bases remained unmatched. The CDR3 loop is CASRDAEGATYEQYF. In DNA form, the CDR3 reads TGTGCCAGCAGAGACGCAGAGGGGGCCACCTACGAGCAGTACTTC.

The chain employs TRBV11-2 and TRBJ1-3; D remains ambiguous. V was trimmed by 1 base and J by 0 bases, leaving 10 bases between them. This CDR3 has 16 residues. Germline-derived CDR1 and CDR2 are SGHAT and FQNNGV. Here the CDR3 reads CASSLVSGFSGNTIYF. The CDR3 bases are TGTGCCAGCAGCTTAGTCTCAGGATTCTCTGGAAACACCATATATTTT. The complete variable domain, with remaining parts taken from reference TRBV11-2 and TRBJ1-3, reads EAGVAQSPRYKIIEKRQSVAFWCNPISGHATLYWYQQILGQGPKLLIQFQNNGVVDDSQLPKDRFSAERLKGVDSTLKIQPAKLEDSAVYLCASSLVSGFSGNTIYFGEGSWLTVV.

This sequence joins TRBV27 and TRBJ1-3; tentatively, D is TRBD1 (6 bases). This CDR3 contains 14 residues. Germline V gene lookup returns CDR1 MNHEY and CDR2 SMNVEV (reference sequence). Trimming took 2 bases from V and 4 from J, leaving 9 bases between them. The CDR3 region is CASSLAGEGNTIYF. The CDR3 DNA reads as TGTGCCAGCAGTTTAGCAGGGGAAGGAAACACCATATATTTT.

This sequence joins TRBV2 and TRBJ1-5; possibly TRBD1 for D (5 bases). The V end was cut by 1 base, the J end by 1 base, with 8 bases between. CDR1 is SNHLY, CDR2 FYNNEI, per germline. The CDR3 length is 15 residues. Here the CDR3 DNA reads TGTGCCAGCAGTGAAGGGGGGGGAAGCAATCAGCCCCAGCATTTT. It yields the protein CASSEGGGSNQPQHF. Full variable domain (outside the CDR3, taken from reference TRBV2 and TRBJ1-5): EPEVTQTPSHQVTQMGQEVILRCVPISNHLYFYWYRQILGQKVEFLVSFYNNEISEKSEIFDDQFSVERPDGSNFTLKIRSTKLEDSAMYFCASSEGGGSNQPQHFGDGTRLSIL.